These T cell receptor beta chains were read from a single sample in a study of blood T cell repertoires in COVID-19. Generated by immunoSEQ multiplex PCR, the TCRdb table keeps only in-frame clones and is missing some. The sample lists 85,000 to 110,000 clones, 87% seen once, with approximately 3.1% in the top ten. The sequenced material came from peripheral blood. The receptor source for this set is a man aged 45-60 years in a cohort sampled during active COVID-19. The CDR3 runs from the conserved cysteine through the conserved F or W. Fields, in order: D gene, V gene, J gene, CDR3 length, clone size, CDR3 protein, CDR3 DNA. A D gene is named only where the DNA matches it firmly. Size tells how often a clone was seen (once, few, many) or the class of an expanded clone, and some rows leave it out.

D gene: NA
V gene: TRBV18
J gene: TRBJ2-3
CDR3 length: 15
clone size: NA
CDR3 protein: CASSPIRQGTDTQYF
CDR3 DNA: TGTGCCAGCTCACCAATTCGACAGGGCACAGATACGCAGTATTTT

D gene: NA
V gene: TRBV29-1
J gene: TRBJ1-2
CDR3 length: 13
clone size: NA
CDR3 protein: CSVPSRGNYGYTF
CDR3 DNA: TGCAGCGTTCCTTCAAGGGGCAACTATGGCTACACCTTC

D gene: TRBD1
V gene: TRBV19
J gene: TRBJ2-1
CDR3 length: 16
clone size: NA
CDR3 protein: CASSIVGTGGFDEQFF
CDR3 DNA: TGTGCCAGTAGTATAGTGGGGACAGGGGGCTTCGATGAGCAGTTCTTC

D gene: TRBD1
V gene: TRBV2
J gene: TRBJ1-4
CDR3 length: 21
clone size: NA
CDR3 protein: CASSGGQSNSRNRGTNEKLFF
CDR3 DNA: TGTGCCAGCAGTGGGGGACAGTCAAATAGTCGAAACCGGGGAACTAATGAAAAACTGTTTTTT

D gene: TRBD1
V gene: TRBV7-2
J gene: TRBJ2-4
CDR3 length: 15
clone size: once
CDR3 protein: CASSPGRGYKNIQYF
CDR3 DNA: TGTGCCAGCAGCCCAGGCAGGGGGTACAAAAACATTCAGTACTTC

D gene: TRBD2
V gene: TRBV6-5
J gene: TRBJ2-5
CDR3 length: 15
clone size: NA
CDR3 protein: CASSYGLAGVETQYF
CDR3 DNA: TGTGCCAGCAGTTACGGGCTAGCGGGGGTGGAGACCCAGTACTTC

D gene: TRBD1
V gene: TRBV13
J gene: TRBJ1-4
CDR3 length: 14
clone size: NA
CDR3 protein: CASSDRGRGEKLFF
CDR3 DNA: TGTGCCAGCAGCGACAGGGGGCGAGGTGAAAAACTGTTTTTT

D gene: TRBD2
V gene: TRBV11-2
J gene: TRBJ2-7
CDR3 length: 14
clone size: once
CDR3 protein: CASGQTSGGGEQYF
CDR3 DNA: TGTGCCAGCGGCCAGACTAGCGGGGGTGGCGAGCAGTACTTC

D gene: TRBD1
V gene: TRBV24-1
J gene: TRBJ2-1
CDR3 length: 14
clone size: NA
CDR3 protein: CATKSGTEYNEQFF
CDR3 DNA: TGTGCCACCAAGTCCGGGACAGAGTACAATGAGCAGTTCTTC

D gene: TRBD1
V gene: TRBV5-4
J gene: TRBJ2-5
CDR3 length: 15
clone size: NA
CDR3 protein: CASSLYQGAGETQYF
CDR3 DNA: TGTGCCAGCAGCTTGTACCAGGGGGCCGGGGAGACCCAGTACTTC

D gene: NA
V gene: TRBV25-1
J gene: TRBJ1-5
CDR3 length: 14
clone size: NA
CDR3 protein: CASSEYRSVQPQHF
CDR3 DNA: TGTGCCAGCAGTGAATATCGGTCGGTTCAGCCCCAGCATTTT

D gene: NA
V gene: TRBV28
J gene: TRBJ2-3
CDR3 length: 13
clone size: once
CDR3 protein: CASSLHITDTQYF
CDR3 DNA: TGTGCCAGCAGTTTACACATAACAGATACGCAGTATTTT

D gene: TRBD1
V gene: TRBV28
J gene: TRBJ1-2
CDR3 length: 18
clone size: NA
CDR3 protein: CASRTQKRGDRARYGYTF
CDR3 DNA: TGTGCCAGCAGAACGCAAAAGAGAGGGGACAGGGCCCGCTATGGCTACACCTTC

D gene: TRBD1
V gene: TRBV10-3
J gene: TRBJ1-3
CDR3 length: 17
clone size: NA
CDR3 protein: CAISADRGIGSGNTIYF
CDR3 DNA: TGTGCCATCAGTGCGGACAGGGGAATTGGCTCTGGAAACACCATATATTTT

D gene: NA
V gene: TRBV21-1
J gene: TRBJ2-4
CDR3 length: 21
clone size: NA
CDR3 protein: CASRGFTRDRVFLLAKNIQYF
CDR3 DNA: TGTGCCAGCAGGGGGTTCACCCGGGACAGGGTGTTCCTACTAGCCAAAAACATTCAGTACTTC

D gene: NA
V gene: TRBV14
J gene: TRBJ1-6
CDR3 length: 16
clone size: NA
CDR3 protein: CASSQDLGAYNSPLHF
CDR3 DNA: TGTGCCAGCAGCCAAGATCTGGGAGCATATAATTCACCCCTCCACTTT

D gene: NA
V gene: TRBV15
J gene: TRBJ1-6
CDR3 length: 17
clone size: NA
CDR3 protein: CATSRDLSLKRDSPLHF
CDR3 DNA: TGTGCCACCAGCAGAGATCTAAGTTTGAAGAGGGATTCACCCCTCCACTTT

D gene: NA
V gene: TRBV5-8
J gene: TRBJ2-2
CDR3 length: 12
clone size: NA
CDR3 protein: CASSLAGLELFF
CDR3 DNA: TGTGCCAGCAGCTTGGCCGGTCTTGAGCTGTTTTTT

D gene: TRBD1
V gene: TRBV9
J gene: TRBJ2-2
CDR3 length: 14
clone size: once
CDR3 protein: CASSVGQGDGELFF
CDR3 DNA: TGTGCCAGCAGCGTAGGGCAGGGGGACGGGGAGCTGTTTTTT

D gene: NA
V gene: TRBV5-6
J gene: TRBJ2-2
CDR3 length: 14
clone size: NA
CDR3 protein: CASSGRIWAGELFF
CDR3 DNA: TGTGCCAGCAGCGGGAGAATATGGGCCGGGGAGCTGTTTTTT

D gene: TRBD1
V gene: TRBV4-3
J gene: TRBJ1-2
CDR3 length: 13
clone size: NA
CDR3 protein: CASSRTGDYGYTF
CDR3 DNA: TGCGCCAGCAGCCGAACAGGGGACTATGGCTACACCTTC

D gene: NA
V gene: TRBV4-2
J gene: TRBJ1-1
CDR3 length: 14
clone size: NA
CDR3 protein: CASSTTGTNTEAFF
CDR3 DNA: TGTGCCAGCAGCACAACAGGTACCAACACTGAAGCTTTCTTT

D gene: NA
V gene: TRBV28
J gene: TRBJ2-3
CDR3 length: 15
clone size: once
CDR3 protein: CASSLRGHYMGTQYF
CDR3 DNA: TGTGCCAGCAGTTTGCGGGGGCATTATATGGGTACGCAGTATTTT

D gene: NA
V gene: TRBV7-9
J gene: TRBJ2-3
CDR3 length: 15
clone size: NA
CDR3 protein: CASSFLLDGSDTQYF
CDR3 DNA: TGTGCCAGCAGCTTTCTTCTAGATGGTTCAGATACGCAGTATTTT

D gene: TRBD1
V gene: TRBV9
J gene: TRBJ1-5
CDR3 length: 14
clone size: NA
CDR3 protein: CASSVGAGGQPQHF
CDR3 DNA: TGTGCCAGCAGCGTAGGGGCAGGGGGTCAGCCCCAGCATTTT

D gene: TRBD2
V gene: TRBV5-1
J gene: TRBJ2-1
CDR3 length: 14
clone size: NA
CDR3 protein: CASSLGEGRTEQFF
CDR3 DNA: TGCGCCAGCAGCTTGGGGGAGGGACGCACCGAGCAGTTCTTC

D gene: NA
V gene: TRBV18
J gene: TRBJ1-1
CDR3 length: 12
clone size: NA
CDR3 protein: CASSRDSTEAFF
CDR3 DNA: TGTGCCAGCTCGCGCGACAGCACTGAAGCTTTCTTT

D gene: TRBD1
V gene: TRBV4-1
J gene: TRBJ2-4
CDR3 length: 14
clone size: NA
CDR3 protein: CASSQLQGSNIQYF
CDR3 DNA: TGCGCCAGCAGCCAATTACAGGGGTCAAACATTCAGTACTTC

D gene: NA
V gene: TRBV6-5
J gene: TRBJ1-1
CDR3 length: 16
clone size: NA
CDR3 protein: CASSSRTVRVDTEAFF
CDR3 DNA: TGTGCCAGCAGTTCCCGCACCGTCAGGGTAGACACTGAAGCTTTCTTT